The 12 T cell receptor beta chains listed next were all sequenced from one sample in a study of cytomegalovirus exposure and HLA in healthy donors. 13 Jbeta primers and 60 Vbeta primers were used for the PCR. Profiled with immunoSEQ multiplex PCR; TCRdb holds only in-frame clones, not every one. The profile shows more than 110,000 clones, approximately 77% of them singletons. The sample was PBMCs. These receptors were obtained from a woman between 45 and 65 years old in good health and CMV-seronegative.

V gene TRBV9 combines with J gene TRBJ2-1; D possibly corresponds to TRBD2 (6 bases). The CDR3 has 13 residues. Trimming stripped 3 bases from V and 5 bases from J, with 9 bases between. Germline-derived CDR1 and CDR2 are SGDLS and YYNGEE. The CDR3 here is CASSAGLDNEQFF. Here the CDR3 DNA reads TGTGCCAGCAGCGCGGGACTTGACAATGAGCAGTTCTTC.

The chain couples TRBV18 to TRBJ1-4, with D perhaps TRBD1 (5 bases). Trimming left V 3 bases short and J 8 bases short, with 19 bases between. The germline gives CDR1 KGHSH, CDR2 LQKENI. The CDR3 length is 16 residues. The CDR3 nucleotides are TGTGCCAGCTCACCCCAGGAGCCAACAGGATGGGAAAAACTGTTTTTT. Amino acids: CASSPQEPTGWEKLFF.

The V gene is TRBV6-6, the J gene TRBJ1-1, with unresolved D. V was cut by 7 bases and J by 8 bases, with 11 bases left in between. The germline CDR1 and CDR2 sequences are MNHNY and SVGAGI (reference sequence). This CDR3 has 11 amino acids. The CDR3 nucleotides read TGTGCCAGCATCTCGTCTCTCGAAGCTTTCTTT. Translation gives CASISSLEAFF.

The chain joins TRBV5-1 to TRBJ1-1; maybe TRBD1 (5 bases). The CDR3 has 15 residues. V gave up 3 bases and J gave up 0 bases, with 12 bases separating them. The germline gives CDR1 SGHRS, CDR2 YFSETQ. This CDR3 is CASSWGSGLNTEAFF. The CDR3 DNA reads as TGCGCCAGCAGCTGGGGCTCAGGGCTGAACACTGAAGCTTTCTTT.

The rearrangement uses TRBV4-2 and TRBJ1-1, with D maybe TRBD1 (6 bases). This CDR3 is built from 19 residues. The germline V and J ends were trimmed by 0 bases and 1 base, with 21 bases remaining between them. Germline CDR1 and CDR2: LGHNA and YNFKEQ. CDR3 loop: CASSQEVGGRIVSNTEAFF. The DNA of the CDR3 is TGTGCCAGCAGCCAAGAGGTGGGGGGGCGCATTGTATCGAACACTGAAGCTTTCTTT.

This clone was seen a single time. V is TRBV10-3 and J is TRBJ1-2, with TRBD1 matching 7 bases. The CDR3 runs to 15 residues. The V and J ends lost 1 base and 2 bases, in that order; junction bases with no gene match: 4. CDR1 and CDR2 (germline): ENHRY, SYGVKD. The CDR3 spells CAISEYLQGNYGYTF. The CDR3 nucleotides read TGTGCCATCAGTGAGTACTTACAGGGGAACTATGGCTACACCTTC.

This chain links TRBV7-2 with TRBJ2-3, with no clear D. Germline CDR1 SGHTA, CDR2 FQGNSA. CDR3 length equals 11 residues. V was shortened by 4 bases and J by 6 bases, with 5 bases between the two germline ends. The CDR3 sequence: CASSSLDTQYF. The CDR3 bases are TGTGCCAGCAGCTCCCTCGATACGCAGTATTTT.

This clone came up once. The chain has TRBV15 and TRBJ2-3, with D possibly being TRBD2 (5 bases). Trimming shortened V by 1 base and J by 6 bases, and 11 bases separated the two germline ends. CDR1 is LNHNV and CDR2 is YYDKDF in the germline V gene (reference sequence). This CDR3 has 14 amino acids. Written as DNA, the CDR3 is TGTGCCACCAGCAGAGGTACTAGTGGGGATACGCAGTATTTT. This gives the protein CATSRGTSGDTQYF.

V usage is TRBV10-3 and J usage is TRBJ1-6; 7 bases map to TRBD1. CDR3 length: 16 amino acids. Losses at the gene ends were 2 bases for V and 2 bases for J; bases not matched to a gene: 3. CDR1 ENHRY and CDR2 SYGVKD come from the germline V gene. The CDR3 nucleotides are TGTGCCATCAGTGAGGGGCAGGGGGCCTATAATTCACCCCTCCACTTT. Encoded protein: CAISEGQGAYNSPLHF.

CDR3 in amino acids: CASSRLGNIQYF. CDR3 DNA: TGTGCCAGCAGCAGACTTGGGAACATTCAGTACTTC. The chain couples TRBV13 to TRBJ2-4; D is undetermined. The germline V and J ends were trimmed by 5 bases and 7 bases, with 9 bases remaining between them. The germline CDR1 and CDR2 sequences are PRHDT and FYEKMQ (reference sequence). The length of the CDR3 is 12 residues.

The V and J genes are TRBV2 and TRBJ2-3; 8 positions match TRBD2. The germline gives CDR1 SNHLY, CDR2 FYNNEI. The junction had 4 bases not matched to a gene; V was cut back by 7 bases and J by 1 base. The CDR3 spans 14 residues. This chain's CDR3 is CASKAGAGTDTQYF. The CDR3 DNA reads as TGTGCCAGCAAAGCGGGGGCCGGCACAGATACGCAGTATTTT.

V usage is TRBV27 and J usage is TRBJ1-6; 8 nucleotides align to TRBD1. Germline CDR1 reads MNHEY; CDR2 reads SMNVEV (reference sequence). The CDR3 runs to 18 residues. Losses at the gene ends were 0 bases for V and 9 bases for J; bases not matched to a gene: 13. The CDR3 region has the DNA TGTGCCAGCAGTTTATCGGGTGGCAGGGGGCTATCAATTTCACCCCTCCACTTT. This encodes CASSLSGGRGLSISPLHF.